One sample yielded the 21 T cell receptor beta chains listed below, sequenced in a study of metastatic and nonmetastatic thyroid tumors. None of the patients had undergone any treatment ahead of thyroid surgery. TCRdb re-clonotyped the PCR reads through MiXCR. This sample has some 33,000 clones, with roughly 15% found just once. Sequences were obtained from blood. Source of these receptors: a male donor with papillary thyroid cancer or a benign thyroid nodule (not recorded which). Some clones in this sample may be carry-over from other donors' samples.

This clone was observed many times. The V and J genes are TRBV6-1 and TRBJ2-1, with unresolved D. Germline V gene sequence: CDR1 MNHNS, CDR2 SASEGT. V was cut by 8 bases and J by 6 bases, with 14 bases left in between. The length of the CDR3 is 13 residues. Written as DNA, the CDR3 is TGTGCCAGCCGGCTAGGCTTGATCAATGAGCAGTTCTTC. This encodes CASRLGLINEQFF.

The J gene is TRBJ1-2, the V gene TRBV30; D not resolved. This CDR3 is built from 13 residues. Germline CDR1 and CDR2: GTSNPN and SVGIG (reference sequence). V lost 2 bases and J lost 2, with 9 bases in between. CDR3 sequence (DNA): TGTGCCTGGAGTACTAGCGGGAACTATGGCTACACCTTC. It is translated as CAWSTSGNYGYTF.

This clone came up many times. The chain joins TRBV4-3 to TRBJ2-1; 13 bases align to TRBD2. The CDR3 has 15 residues. V was clipped by 0 bases and J by 10 bases; unmatched bases: 3. Germline CDR1 LGHNA, CDR2 YSLEER. In nucleotides, the CDR3 is TGCGCCAGCAGCCAAGATTTGGGACTAGCGGGGGAGCAGTTCTTC. Encoded protein: CASSQDLGLAGEQFF.

This clone was observed at least ten times. V is TRBV19 and J is TRBJ2-3, with 10 bases fitting TRBD2. Germline V lookup: CDR1 LNHDA, CDR2 SQIVND (reference sequence). Germline trimming cut 6 bases from V and 6 bases from J; bases unmatched to any gene: 12. This CDR3 has 16 residues. DNA for the CDR3: TGTGCCAGTAGACCGGGGGCTAGCGGGAGTTTGGATACGCAGTATTTT. This codes for CASRPGASGSLDTQYF.

This clone was observed many times. The chain carries TRBV6-1 and TRBJ1-5; D is unresolved. The CDR3 consists of 13 residues. V was trimmed by 0 bases and J by 9 bases, leaving 9 bases between them. The germline V gene encodes CDR1 MNHNS and CDR2 SASEGT. The DNA of the CDR3 is TGTGCCAGCAGTGAAGCGCGCTGGGGGCCCCAGCATTTT. Translated, it gives CASSEARWGPQHF.

This clone was detected a few times. A much larger clone differs from this one at a single base, so this may be a read error. At the DNA level, this CDR3 is encoded by other sequences in the same sample as well. The rearrangement joins TRBV27 to TRBJ2-5, with a possible D match to TRBD1 (5 bases). Trimming removed 3 bases at V and 5 bases at J, with 16 bases between. The V gene's germline CDR1 is MNHEY and CDR2 SMNVEV (reference sequence). The CDR3 is 15 residues long. The chain's CDR3 is CASSLTTGSYETQYF. CDR3 sequence (DNA): TGTGCCAGCAGTTTGACAACAGGTTCATACGAGACCCAGTACTTC.

In regard to this clone: A much bigger clone sits one base away, suggesting this may be a read error. The genes are TRBV3-1 and TRBJ2-4; D may correspond to TRBD1 or TRBD2 (5 bases each). CDR3 size: 14 residues. The germline V gene encodes CDR1 LGHDT and CDR2 YNNKEL (reference sequence). This CDR3 reads CVSSQPERGNIQYF. In DNA form, the CDR3 reads TGTGTCAGCAGCCAACCAGAGAGGGGTAACATTCAGTACTTC.

This clone was seen repeatedly, ten times or more. The chain uses TRBV15 and TRBJ2-7, with D perhaps TRBD1 or TRBD2 (5 bases each). The CDR3 is 13 residues long. The germline CDR1 and CDR2 sequences are LNHNV and YYDKDF (reference sequence). Trimming took off 1 base at V and 5 bases at J, with 9 bases between the two ends. In nucleotides, the CDR3 is TGTGCCACCAGCAGAGGAGGGGCTCACGAGCAGTACTTC. It translates to CATSRGGAHEQYF.

This clone was observed a handful of times. This chain links TRBV6-5 with TRBJ1-6, with a tentative D call TRBD1 (5 bases). V shed 3 bases and J shed 15 bases, with 21 bases lying between them. There are 15 residues in the CDR3. CDR1 is MNHEY, CDR2 SVGAGI, per germline. The DNA of the CDR3 is TGTGCCAGCAGTTATGGTCTTTTCGGTGCGACAGACCTCCACTTT. Its protein is CASSYGLFGATDLHF.

There are many counts of this clone. This sequence joins TRBV29-1 and TRBJ2-7; TRBD2 matches at 11 bases. The length of the CDR3 is 13 residues. The trim removed 7 bases at V and 7 bases at J, leaving 9 bases unmatched. Germline loops: CDR1 SQVTM, CDR2 ANQGSEA. Here the CDR3 DNA reads TGCAGCGCCTCGACTAGCGGGGTGGGGGAGCAGTACTTC. It translates to CSASTSGVGEQYF.

The CDR3 DNA reads as TGTGCCAGCAGTCCCGGGACAGCAACCCCCGCGGCACCCCTCCACTTT. Translation gives CASSPGTATPAAPLHF. The chain joins TRBV12-3 or TRBV12-4 to TRBJ1-6, with 7 bases identical to TRBD1. This CDR3 has 16 residues. The junction had 15 bases not matched to a gene; V was cut back by 5 bases and J by 11 bases.

This clone was picked up a small number of times. The chain recombines TRBV28 with TRBJ2-7, with D maybe TRBD2 (6 bases). This CDR3 is 14 amino acids long. Germline CDR1 is MDHEN and CDR2 is SYDVKM. Trimming stripped 3 bases from V and 0 bases from J, with 9 bases between. CDR3 nucleotide sequence: TGTGCCAGCAGTTTGGAGGGCTTCTCCTACGAGCAGTACTTC. Protein: CASSLEGFSYEQYF.

This clone was seen at least ten times. The V gene is TRBV20-1, the J gene TRBJ2-3; D unresolved. Between the trimmed V and J ends, which lost 0 bases and 6 bases, there was a span of 10 bases. Germline V CDR1 and CDR2: DFQATT, SNEGSKA (reference sequence). The CDR3 has 13 residues. The CDR3 coding sequence is TGCAGTGCTAGAGATTCCTTACCGGATACGCAGTATTTT. This sequence encodes CSARDSLPDTQYF.

This clone was observed many times. The chain combines TRBV2 with TRBJ1-2; the D is unclear. V was clipped by 9 bases and J by 3 bases, with 17 bases between them. The CDR3 consists of 14 residues. The germline V gene has CDR1 SNHLY and CDR2 FYNNEI. CDR3 region: CARGLSELYYGYTF. CDR3 sequence (DNA): TGTGCCAGGGGCCTCAGCGAACTCTACTATGGCTACACCTTC.

In its sample, this clone was seen many times. The CDR3 loop is CSATPNRGASYGYTF. CDR3 in DNA: TGCAGTGCCACACCTAACAGAGGGGCTTCCTATGGCTACACCTTC. V is TRBV20-1 and J is TRBJ1-2; TRBD1 is a possible D gene (5 bases). Trimming cost V 6 bases and J 4 bases, with 21 bases left between them. This CDR3 is built from 15 residues. CDR1 and CDR2 (germline): DFQATT, SNEGSKA (reference sequence).

A note on this clone: A much larger clonotype is one base distant, so this may be a read error. Other DNA sequences within the sample encode an identical CDR3. CDR3 in DNA: TGTGCCAGCAGTTTAGGGGGCGAGGGGACCTACGAGCAGTACTTC. It translates to CASSLGGEGTYEQYF. This rearrangement joins TRBV5-6 to TRBJ2-7; 7 bases line up with TRBD1. After removal of 5 bases from V and 2 bases from J, the junction contained 10 bases not matched to a gene. CDR1 is SGHDT, CDR2 YYEEEE, per germline. The CDR3 spans 15 residues. The full variable domain, with the rest looked up from reference TRBV5-6 and TRBJ2-7, is DAGVTQSPTHLIKTRGQQVTLRCSPKSGHDTVSWYQQALGQGPQFIFQYYEEEERQRGNFPDRFSGHQFPNYSSELNVNALLLGDSALYLCASSLGGEGTYEQYFGPGTRLTVT.

This clone was seen ten or more times. A much bigger clone sits one base away, suggesting this may be a read error. The CDR3 nucleotides read TGTGCCAGCAGCCGAGGATTCGACGAGACCCGGTACTTC. This encodes CASSRGFDETRYF. The V call is TRBV11-3, the J call TRBJ2-5; D is ambiguous. The germline V gene has CDR1 SGHNT and CDR2 YENEEA. This CDR3 region has 13 residues.

This clone was recorded many times. The rearrangement joins TRBV28 to TRBJ1-4; a weak D match, TRBD1 (6 bases). The germline gives CDR1 MDHEN, CDR2 SYDVKM. The CDR3 totals 15 residues. Between the trimmed V and J ends, which lost 5 bases and 0 bases, there was a span of 10 bases. The CDR3 sequence is CASSPYRATNEKLFF. The CDR3 region has the DNA TGTGCCAGCAGTCCCTACAGGGCAACTAATGAAAAACTGTTTTTT.

This clone has a count of ten or more. This chain joins TRBV4-1 and TRBJ2-1; tentatively, D is TRBD2 (6 bases). The V gene lost 1 base and the J gene lost 9 bases, with 13 bases spanning the gap. The CDR3 runs to 14 residues. The germline gives CDR1 MGHRA, CDR2 YSYEKL. CDR3 amino acids: CASSQGNSGSEQFF. The DNA of the CDR3 is TGCGCCAGCAGCCAAGGAAATAGCGGATCTGAGCAGTTCTTC.

The chain employs TRBV7-8 and TRBJ2-7; D uncertain. This CDR3 spans 14 amino acids. Germline V gene lookup returns CDR1 SGHVS and CDR2 FQNEAQ. The V end lost 2 bases, the J end lost 2 bases, and 10 bases lay between the germline ends. This chain's CDR3 is CASSLRDKPYEQYF. CDR3 sequence (DNA): TGTGCCAGCAGCTTAAGAGACAAACCCTACGAGCAGTACTTC.

This clone was counted at least ten times. CDR3: CASSSGVLGTQEQFF. The CDR3 nucleotides are TGTGCCAGCAGCTCTGGGGTGTTAGGTACCCAGGAGCAGTTCTTC. The chain carries TRBV5-8 and TRBJ2-1; D gene unclear. The ends were cut back, 3 bases at V and 10 bases at J, with 20 bases in the middle. CDR3 length equals 15 residues. In germline, CDR1 is SGHTS, CDR2 YDEGEE.